Sequencing of this TCR beta chain was carried out in a study of CD8+ T cells in alopecia areata. Study overall: Tofacitinib administration to treated patients was oral, at 5 to 10 mg twice daily. Study-wide results and caveats: Elevated clonality characterized lesional scalp relative to normal scalp, particularly in alopecia totalis/universalis.

RNA extraction was followed by reverse transcription into cDNA, which acted as the sequencing template. Data came from immunoSEQ multiplex PCR; TCRdb stores just in-frame clones and leaves some out. In the table there are roughly 190,000 clones, about 65% of which are singletons. A note on this clone: Its antigen is not identified.

Described treatment: oral pan-JAK inhibitor, 5-10 mg twice daily. CDR3 size: 17 residues. V trimming: 0 bases; J trimming: 0 bases; junction bases outside the gene matches: 7. Germline assignment: CDR1 LNHNV and CDR2 YYDKDF (reference sequence). This chain uses TRBV15 with TRBJ2-7; 8 bases match TRBD1. This clonotype was sampled from a human donor with alopecia areata. The material was CD4+ T cells sorted from blood, obtained at week 49, from a patient treated with tofacitinib. The CDR3 spells CATSRDLRGTGSYEQYF. The CDR3, as DNA: TGTGCCACCAGCAGAGATCTAAGGGGGACAGGCTCCTACGAGCAGTACTTC. The variable domain in full, completed from reference TRBV15 and TRBJ2-7, reads DAMVIQNPRYQVTQFGKPVTLSCSQTLNHNVMYWYQQKSSQAPKLLFHYYDKDFNNEADTPDNFQSRRPNTSFCFLDIRSPGLGDTAMYLCATSRDLRGTGSYEQYFGPGTRLTVT.